This T cell receptor (beta chain) was identified during a study of vaccination and CD4 T cells after COVID-19. Across the whole study: Median time from second vaccine dose to sampling was 72 days (14 to 241). Overlapping peptides of the spike proteins of SARS-CoV-2, HCoV-NL63, HCoV-OC43 and HCoV-229E were used for cell stimulation.

Cultured CD4+ T cell DNA underwent sequencing with the Oncomine TCR Beta short-read assay. DNA came from CD4+ T cells after culture. TCRdb reanalysed the PCR reads using MiXCR and keeps one entry per CDR3 protein. The sample lists around 9,300 distinct CDR3 sequences, about 38% occurring once. V lost 6 bases to trimming and J lost 5 bases; unmatched junction nucleotides: 1. Germline CDR1 and CDR2: LNHDA and SQIVND (reference sequence). The CDR3 contains 12 residues. Treatment specified: roughly 11-day PBMC culture with coronavirus spike peptide pools or control peptides (ViraFEST assay). Investigators obtained the unexposed donor's CD4+ T cells before the COVID-19 pandemic (2011-2018). For ViraFEST, peptide pools expanded antigen-specific T cells, after which the TCRs were sequenced. It was SARS-CoV-2 S/N and four cold-coronavirus spikes that probed unexposed-donor CD4+ T cells, cells permitting. On this clonotype: Its antigen is still unknown.

The clonotype was recovered from a human donor in good health. The V gene is TRBV19, the J gene TRBJ2-3; 8 positions match TRBD2. Sample: CD4+ T cells from blood, cultured in vitro. The CDR3 region has the DNA TGTGCCAGTAGGCTAGCGGGAGATACGCAGTATTTT. It specifies CASRLAGDTQYF. The variable domain in full, with the rest retrieved from reference TRBV19 and TRBJ2-3, is DGGITQSPKYLFRKEGQNVTLSCEQNLNHDAMYWYRQDPGQGLRLIYYSQIVNDFQKGDIAEGYSVSREKKESFPLTVTSAQKNPTAFYLCASRLAGDTQYFGPGTRLTVL.